These T cell receptor beta chains were read from a single sample in a study of cytomegalovirus exposure and HLA in healthy donors. The method was immunoSEQ multiplex PCR; TCRdb's version includes in-frame clones alone and lacks a portion of them. The repertoire has over 150,000 clones, around four fifths of them found once; the top ten carry roughly 1.2%. The sequencing input was PBMCs. The source of these receptors is a woman aged 50 to 60 in good health and CMV-seronegative. The CDR3 runs from the conserved cysteine through the conserved F or W. A D gene is named only where the DNA matches it firmly. Clone sizes are given selectively: once, few, many, or a class where the clone is expanded.

clone_size,j_call,v_call,cdr3_length,d_call,cdr3_nt,cdr3_aa
.,TRBJ1-5,TRBV7-8,15,TRBD1,TGTGCCAGCAGCTTAGTGGCGACAGGGAACGGGCCCCAGCATTTT,CASSLVATGNGPQHF
.,TRBJ2-7,TRBV28,15,TRBD1,TGTGCCAGCAGTTTCCGGGACAGGCCTTCCTACGAGCAGTACTTC,CASSFRDRPSYEQYF
.,TRBJ1-3,TRBV5-4,16,.,TGTGCCAGCAGCCCCTGGGACATCGGGCCTGGAAACACCATATATTTT,CASSPWDIGPGNTIYF
.,TRBJ2-3,TRBV29-1,12,.,TGCAGCGTGTCCCGGGGGAGGGATACGCAGTATTTT,CSVSRGRDTQYF
.,TRBJ1-1,TRBV19,15,.,TGTGCCAGTAGTCAACCCTCGCAGGGGAACACTGAAGCTTTCTTT,CASSQPSQGNTEAFF
few,TRBJ1-1,TRBV7-2,13,.,TGTGCCAGCAGCTTAGAACAGAACACTGAAGCTTTCTTT,CASSLEQNTEAFF
.,TRBJ2-6,TRBV19,15,.,TGTGCCAGTAGTTATGGAGGGGCTGGGGCCAACGTCCTGACTTTC,CASSYGGAGANVLTF
.,TRBJ1-1,TRBV5-1,15,.,TGCGCCAGCAGCTTGACGGGAATTGGTTCCACTGAAGCTTTCTTT,CASSLTGIGSTEAFF
.,TRBJ2-2,TRBV19,14,.,TGTGCCAGTAGTCAGGGGTGGAACACCGGGGAGCTGTTTTTT,CASSQGWNTGELFF
.,TRBJ1-1,TRBV7-2,15,.,TGTGCCAGCAGCTTAGCTGGGCCGGGGGAGACTGAAGCTTTCTTT,CASSLAGPGETEAFF
.,TRBJ1-2,TRBV7-9,15,TRBD1,TGTGCCAGCAGCGGGACAGGGTCATTTTCCTATGGCTACACCTTC,CASSGTGSFSYGYTF
.,TRBJ2-7,TRBV28,14,TRBD1,TGTGCCAGCGACGACGGGACAGGCGGTTACGAGCAGTACTTC,CASDDGTGGYEQYF
.,TRBJ2-1,TRBV15,11,.,TGTGCCACCAGCGAGGGCTATGAGCAGTTCTTC,CATSEGYEQFF
.,TRBJ2-7,TRBV10-3,14,TRBD2,TGTGCCATCAGGACTAGCGGGGGAACCTACGAGCAGTACTTC,CAIRTSGGTYEQYF
few,TRBJ2-1,TRBV5-1,15,TRBD1,TGCGCCAGCAGCCCAGGACAGGGGGCAGGCAATGAGCAGTTCTTC,CASSPGQGAGNEQFF
.,TRBJ2-5,TRBV6-6,15,TRBD2,TGTGCCAGCAGCCTGGGACTAGCGAGCCAAGAGACCCAGTACTTC,CASSLGLASQETQYF
.,TRBJ2-7,TRBV28,14,TRBD2,TGTGCCAGCAGTCCCCGGACTAGCGTTTACGAGCAGTACTTC,CASSPRTSVYEQYF
.,TRBJ1-1,TRBV6-6,15,.,TGTGCCAGCAGGCCCCTCCCGGGGGGGAACACTGAAGCTTTCTTT,CASRPLPGGNTEAFF
.,TRBJ2-1,TRBV27,16,TRBD1,TGTGCCAGCAGTCCCTCACAGGGGGAAAAGGACAATGAGCAGTTCTTC,CASSPSQGEKDNEQFF
.,TRBJ2-7,TRBV5-5,14,.,TGTGCCAGCAGCTCCAACAGGGAACACTACGAGCAGTACTTC,CASSSNREHYEQYF